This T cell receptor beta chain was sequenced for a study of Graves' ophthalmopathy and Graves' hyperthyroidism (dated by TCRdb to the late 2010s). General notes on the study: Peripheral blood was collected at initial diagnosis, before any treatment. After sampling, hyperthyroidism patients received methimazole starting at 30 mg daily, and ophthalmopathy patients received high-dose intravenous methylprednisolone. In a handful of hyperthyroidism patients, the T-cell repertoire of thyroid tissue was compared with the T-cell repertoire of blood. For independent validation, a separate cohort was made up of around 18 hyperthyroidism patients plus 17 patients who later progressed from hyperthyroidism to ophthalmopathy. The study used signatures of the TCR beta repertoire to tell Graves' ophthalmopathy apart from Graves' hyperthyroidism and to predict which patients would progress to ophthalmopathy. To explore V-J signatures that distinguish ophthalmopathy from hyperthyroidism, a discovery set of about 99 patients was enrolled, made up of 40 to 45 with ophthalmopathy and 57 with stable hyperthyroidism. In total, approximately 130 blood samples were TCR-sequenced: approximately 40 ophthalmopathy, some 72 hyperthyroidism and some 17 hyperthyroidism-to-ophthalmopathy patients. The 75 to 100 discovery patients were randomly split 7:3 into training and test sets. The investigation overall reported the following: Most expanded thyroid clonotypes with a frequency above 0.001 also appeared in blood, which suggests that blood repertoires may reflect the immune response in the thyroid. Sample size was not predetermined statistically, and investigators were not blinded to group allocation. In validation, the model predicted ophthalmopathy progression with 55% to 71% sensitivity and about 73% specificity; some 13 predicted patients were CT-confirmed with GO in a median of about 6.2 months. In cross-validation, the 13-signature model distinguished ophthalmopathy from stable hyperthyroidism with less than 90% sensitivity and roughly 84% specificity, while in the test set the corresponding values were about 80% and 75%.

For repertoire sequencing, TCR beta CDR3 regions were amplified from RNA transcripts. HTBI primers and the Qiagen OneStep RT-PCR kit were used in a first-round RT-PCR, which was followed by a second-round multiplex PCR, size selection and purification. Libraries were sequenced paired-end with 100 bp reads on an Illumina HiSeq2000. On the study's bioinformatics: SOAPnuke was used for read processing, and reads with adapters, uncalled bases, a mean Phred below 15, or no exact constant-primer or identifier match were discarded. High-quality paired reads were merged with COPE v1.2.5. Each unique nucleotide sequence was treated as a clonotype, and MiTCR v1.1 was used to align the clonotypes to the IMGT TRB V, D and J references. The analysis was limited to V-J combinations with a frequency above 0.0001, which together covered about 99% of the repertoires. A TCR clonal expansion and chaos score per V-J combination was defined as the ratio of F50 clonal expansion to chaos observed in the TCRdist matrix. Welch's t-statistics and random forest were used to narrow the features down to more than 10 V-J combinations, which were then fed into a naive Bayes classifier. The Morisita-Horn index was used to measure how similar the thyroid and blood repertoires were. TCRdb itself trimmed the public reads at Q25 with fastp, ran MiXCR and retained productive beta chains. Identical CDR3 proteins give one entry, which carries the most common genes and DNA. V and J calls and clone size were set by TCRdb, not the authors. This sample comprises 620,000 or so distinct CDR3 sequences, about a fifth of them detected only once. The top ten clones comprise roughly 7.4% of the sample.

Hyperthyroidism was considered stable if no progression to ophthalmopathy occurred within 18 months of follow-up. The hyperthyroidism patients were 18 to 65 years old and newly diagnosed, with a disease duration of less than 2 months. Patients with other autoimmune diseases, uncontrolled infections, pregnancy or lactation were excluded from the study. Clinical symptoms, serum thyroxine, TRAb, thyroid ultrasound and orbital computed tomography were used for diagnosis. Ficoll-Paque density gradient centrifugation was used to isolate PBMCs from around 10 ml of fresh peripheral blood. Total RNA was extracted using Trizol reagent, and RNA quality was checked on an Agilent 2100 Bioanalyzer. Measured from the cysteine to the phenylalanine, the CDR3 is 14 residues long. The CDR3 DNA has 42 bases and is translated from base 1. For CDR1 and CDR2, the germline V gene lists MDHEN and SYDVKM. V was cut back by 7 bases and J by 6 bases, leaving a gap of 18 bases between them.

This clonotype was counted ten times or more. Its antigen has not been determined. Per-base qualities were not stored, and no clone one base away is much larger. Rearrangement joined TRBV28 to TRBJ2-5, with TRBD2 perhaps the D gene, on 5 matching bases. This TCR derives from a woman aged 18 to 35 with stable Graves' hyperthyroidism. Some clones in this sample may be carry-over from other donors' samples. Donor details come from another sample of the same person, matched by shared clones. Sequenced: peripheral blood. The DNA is TGTGCCAGCACCGCGAGCGGCTCCAAGAAGACCCAGTACTTC. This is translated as CASTASGSKKTQYF.